The T cell receptor (beta chain) described here comes from a study of blood T cells in healthy people across ages. The second PCR ran about 6 to 11 cycles with a sample-barcoded 5' primer and J-beta primers. TCRdb re-derived calls from the 5' RACE reads in MiXCR, one entry per CDR3 protein. The table includes over 300,000 distinct CDR3 sequences, about 49% detected once. Notes on this clonotype: The antigen is undetermined.

Overall study findings and caveats: TCR beta diversity per million T cells fell roughly linearly with age. Diversity of TCR beta correlated strongly with naive T cell percentage.

This CDR3 has 16 residues. V lost 1 base and J lost 2, with 13 bases in between. Germline V gene data show CDR1 as SGHTA and CDR2 as FQGNSA. Sample: blood. This sequence was found in a man aged 55 to 70 in good health. This chain uses TRBV7-2 with TRBJ2-3, with D unresolved. CDR3 nucleotide sequence: TGTGCCAGCAGCTTAGGCAGGACCCTCTCCACAGATACGCAGTATTTT. Protein: CASSLGRTLSTDTQYF.